A selection of T cell receptor beta chains follows, all from one sample in a study of blood T cells in healthy people across ages. TCRdb re-analysed the 5' RACE reads in MiXCR, keeping a single row per CDR3 protein. This table holds over 1,300,000 distinct CDR3 sequences, approximately 59% found once. Source material: blood. The receptors come from a man aged 18 to 30 in good health. Both conserved end residues are part of each CDR3. Each record gives: J gene, D gene, V gene, clone size, CDR3 DNA, CDR3 protein. A D gene is named only where the DNA matches it firmly. Some rows have no size entry. The others give once, few or many, or a class for an expanded clone.

>TRBJ2-3|NA|TRBV6-5|few
TGTGCCAGCAGTTACTCTGGGGCTACCCAGGGTACAAATACGCAGTATTTT
CASSYSGATQGTNTQYF
>TRBJ2-1|TRBD2|TRBV14|once
TGTGCCAGCAGTGACCTCAGACTAGCGCAGTACAATGAGCAGTTCTTC
CASSDLRLAQYNEQFF
>TRBJ2-3|NA|TRBV28|NA
TGTGCCAGCAGTTCTCAGCACCAGGGTGGGACGCAGTATTTT
CASSSQHQGGTQYF
>TRBJ2-7|NA|TRBV2|NA
TGTGCCAGCATTGGGGTCTCCTACGAGCAGTACTTC
CASIGVSYEQYF
>TRBJ2-4|NA|TRBV4-1|medium-sized
TGCGCCAGCAGCCTTCAGACCAGGGAAAACATTCAGTACTTC
CASSLQTRENIQYF
>TRBJ2-5|TRBD2|TRBV30|NA
TGTGCCTGGAGTGCCCTAACGGGAGGGCCTTGGGAGCAGTACTTC
CAWSALTGGPWEQYF
>TRBJ2-3|NA|TRBV12-3/TRBV12-4|NA
TGTGCCAGCAGCCCTGCCTCAATGGATACGCAGTATTTT
CASSPASMDTQYF
>TRBJ2-7|NA|TRBV2|NA
TGTGCCAGCAGTGCAATAGGGGAGCAGTACTTC
CASSAIGEQYF
>TRBJ1-6|NA|TRBV3-1|NA
TGTGCCAGCAGCCAAGGGTTTGGGAATCACCTCCACTTT
CASSQGFGNHLHF
>TRBJ2-7|TRBD2|TRBV20-1|NA
TGCAGTGCTAGAGCCTTGAGCGGGAGGGCGCCGAACGAGCAGTACTTC
CSARALSGRAPNEQYF
>TRBJ2-2|NA|TRBV6-1|once
TGTGCCAGCGACGGGTCGAACACCGGGGAGCTGTTTTTT
CASDGSNTGELFF
>TRBJ1-2|NA|TRBV7-8|few
TGTGCCAGCAGCCTCGACGGCCTTTTAAGCTACACCTTC
CASSLDGLLSYTF
>TRBJ2-4|TRBD1|TRBV12-3/TRBV12-4|NA
TGTGCCAGCAGTATCACAGGGGCGGCCAAAAACATTCAGTACTTC
CASSITGAAKNIQYF
>TRBJ1-4|NA|TRBV25-1|few
TGTGCCAGCAGTGAATTTAAAGGGGGTTCTGAAAAACTGTTTTTT
CASSEFKGGSEKLFF
>TRBJ2-1|NA|TRBV15|NA
TGTGCCACCAGCAGAGATCCGCCCGGAGTTCAGTTCTTC
CATSRDPPGVQFF
>TRBJ1-1|TRBD1|TRBV4-2|NA
TGTGCCAGCAGCCAAGATAGTAGGGGGCGAGTTGAAGCTTTCTTT
CASSQDSRGRVEAFF
>TRBJ2-7|NA|TRBV12-3/TRBV12-4|NA
TGTGCCAGCAGTTTAATGGGTCCCTTGGGCCCCTACGAGCAGTACTTC
CASSLMGPLGPYEQYF
>TRBJ2-3|NA|TRBV25-1|NA
TGTGCCAGCAGTGGAGACGGCACAGATACGCAGTATTTT
CASSGDGTDTQYF
>TRBJ2-1|NA|TRBV12-3/TRBV12-4|once
TGTGCCAGCAGCAGGGAACTTAACTCCTACAATGAGCAGTTCTTC
CASSRELNSYNEQFF
>TRBJ2-1|TRBD2|TRBV6-2/TRBV6-3|NA
TGTGCCAGCAGAACCCCGGGACTAGCTAATGAGCAGTTCTTC
CASRTPGLANEQFF
>TRBJ2-5|TRBD1|TRBV4-3|NA
TGCGCCAGCAGCCAGGACTGGACAGGTCCCCTTCAAGAGACCCAGTACTTC
CASSQDWTGPLQETQYF
>TRBJ2-6|TRBD1|TRBV4-1|NA
TGCGCCAGCAGCCAAGAGGGGGTCGGCGACAGGGTAACGGCGGGGGCCAACGTCCTGACTTTC
CASSQEGVGDRVTAGANVLTF
>TRBJ2-7|TRBD2|TRBV12-3/TRBV12-4|NA
TGTGCCAGCAGTAGTACCGGGACTAGCGCCTACGAGCAGTACTTC
CASSSTGTSAYEQYF
>TRBJ2-1|TRBD2|TRBV9|NA
TGTGCCAGCAGCGGGGGACTAGCTATAAATGAGCAGTTCTTC
CASSGGLAINEQFF
>TRBJ2-3|NA|TRBV3-1|NA
TGTGCCAGCAGCCAAGATCGGGGCAGCACAGATACGCAGTATTTT
CASSQDRGSTDTQYF
>TRBJ2-7|NA|TRBV20-1|NA
TGCAGTGCTACAGAATTCCGACCGGGCGGTGCCCGTCAGGAGCAGTACTTC
CSATEFRPGGARQEQYF
>TRBJ1-1|NA|TRBV15|NA
TGTGCCACCAGCAGCAGGACAGCTGAAGCTTTCTTT
CATSSRTAEAFF
>TRBJ2-7|NA|TRBV5-5|NA
TGTGCCAGCAGCTTAAACAAGCACTACGAGCAGTACTTC
CASSLNKHYEQYF
>TRBJ2-7|TRBD1|TRBV29-1|NA
TGCAGCGTTGACCCCGGACAGGGTGCCCATGAGCAGTACTTC
CSVDPGQGAHEQYF
>TRBJ2-1|TRBD2|TRBV15|NA
TGTGCCACCTGCAGAGTTTTTAGGGGCTCAGCGGGGGGACGCTCCTACAATGAGCAGTTCTTC
CATCRVFRGSAGGRSYNEQFF
>TRBJ2-7|TRBD1|TRBV20-1|NA
TGCAGTGGGGCTGACAGGGGGGGCCTCGAGCAGTACTTC
CSGADRGGLEQYF
>TRBJ2-3|TRBD2|TRBV6-2/TRBV6-3|once
TGTGCCAGCAGAGACGCGGGGGGGCCTCTTTTTTTTGATACGCAGTATTTT
CASRDAGGPLFFDTQYF
>TRBJ2-7|NA|TRBV4-1|NA
TGCGCCAGCAGCCAAGATATCGTCGCAGAGATGGGAAAGCAGTACTTC
CASSQDIVAEMGKQYF
>TRBJ2-3|TRBD2|TRBV3-1|NA
TGTGCCAGCAGCCCCTTTGCGGGGGGCAGAGATACGCAGTATTTT
CASSPFAGGRDTQYF
>TRBJ2-3|TRBD1|TRBV4-2|few
TGTGCCAGCAGCCAAGAGGGGACAGCGAGCACAGATACGCAGTATTTT
CASSQEGTASTDTQYF
>TRBJ2-7|NA|TRBV2|NA
TGTGCCAGCAGTGGGGGATCCCTTGGCGAGCAGTACTTC
CASSGGSLGEQYF
>TRBJ1-6|TRBD1|TRBV12-3/TRBV12-4|few
TGTGCCAGCAGTCCCACAGGGGGGAGATCACCCCTCCACTTT
CASSPTGGRSPLHF
>TRBJ2-1|NA|TRBV18|NA
TGTGCCAGCTCAGGGTCAGCGCCGGTCTTCTACAATGAGCAGTTCTTC
CASSGSAPVFYNEQFF
>TRBJ2-7|NA|TRBV12-3/TRBV12-4|NA
TGTGCCAGCAGCCCAGGGGGGGGACGCTACGAGCAGTACTTC
CASSPGGGRYEQYF
>TRBJ1-5|TRBD1|TRBV10-3|NA
TGTGCCATCAGTGGGGACAGTCGCAACCAGCCCCAGCATTTT
CAISGDSRNQPQHF
>TRBJ2-1|NA|TRBV2|NA
TGTGCCAGCCGGTACGGGGGTCCGTATGAGCAGTTCTTC
CASRYGGPYEQFF
>TRBJ2-3|TRBD2|TRBV29-1|NA
TGCAGCGTTGAAGAGGGGGGGGATACGCAGTATTTT
CSVEEGGDTQYF
>TRBJ2-1|TRBD2|TRBV5-1|NA
TGCGCCAGCAGCTTCATGACTAGCGAACAGTTCTTC
CASSFMTSEQFF
>TRBJ2-7|TRBD2|TRBV27|NA
TGTGCCAGCAGTTTTAGGTCCGCGGGGGGGCCCCACGAGCAGTACTTC
CASSFRSAGGPHEQYF
>TRBJ2-5|NA|TRBV7-9|NA
TGTGCCAGCAGCTTAGCGACAGGCTACCAAGAGACCCAGTACTTC
CASSLATGYQETQYF